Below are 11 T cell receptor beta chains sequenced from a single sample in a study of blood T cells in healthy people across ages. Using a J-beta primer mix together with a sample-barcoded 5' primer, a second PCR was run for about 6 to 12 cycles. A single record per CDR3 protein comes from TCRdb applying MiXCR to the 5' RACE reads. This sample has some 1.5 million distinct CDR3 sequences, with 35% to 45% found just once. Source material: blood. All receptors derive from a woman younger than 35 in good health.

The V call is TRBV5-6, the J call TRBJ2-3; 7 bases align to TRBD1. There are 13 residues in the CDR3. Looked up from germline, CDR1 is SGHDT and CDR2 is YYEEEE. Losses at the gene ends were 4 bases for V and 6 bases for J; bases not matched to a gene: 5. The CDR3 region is CASSVEDRDTQYF. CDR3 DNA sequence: TGTGCCAGCAGCGTGGAGGACAGGGATACGCAGTATTTT.

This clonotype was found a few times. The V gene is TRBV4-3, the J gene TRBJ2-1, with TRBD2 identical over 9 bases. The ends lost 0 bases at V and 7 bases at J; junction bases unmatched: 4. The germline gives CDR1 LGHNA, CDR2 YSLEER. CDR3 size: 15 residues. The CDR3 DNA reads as TGCGCCAGCAGCCAAGATCCAGCGGGAGGTAATGAGCAGTTCTTC. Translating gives CASSQDPAGGNEQFF.

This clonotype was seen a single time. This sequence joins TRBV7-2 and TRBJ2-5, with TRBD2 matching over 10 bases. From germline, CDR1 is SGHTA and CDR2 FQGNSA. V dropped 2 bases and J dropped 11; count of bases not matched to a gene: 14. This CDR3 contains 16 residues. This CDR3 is CASSLRGLATNNEQYF. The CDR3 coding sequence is TGTGCCAGCAGCTTAAGGGGACTAGCGACGAACAATGAGCAGTACTTC.

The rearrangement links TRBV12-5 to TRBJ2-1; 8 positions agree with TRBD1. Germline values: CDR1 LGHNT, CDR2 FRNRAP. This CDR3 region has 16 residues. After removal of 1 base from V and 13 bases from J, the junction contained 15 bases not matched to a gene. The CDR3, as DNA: TGTGCTAGTGGTTTGGCCGGGACAGGAGGCCCGGGGAGCCAGTTCTTC. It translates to CASGLAGTGGPGSQFF.

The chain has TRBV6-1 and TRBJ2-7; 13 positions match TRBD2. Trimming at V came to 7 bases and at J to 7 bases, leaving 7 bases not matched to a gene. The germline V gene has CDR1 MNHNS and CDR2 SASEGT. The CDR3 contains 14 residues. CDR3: CASNRLAGGLEQYF. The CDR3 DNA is TGTGCCAGCAATCGACTAGCGGGAGGTCTTGAGCAGTACTTC.

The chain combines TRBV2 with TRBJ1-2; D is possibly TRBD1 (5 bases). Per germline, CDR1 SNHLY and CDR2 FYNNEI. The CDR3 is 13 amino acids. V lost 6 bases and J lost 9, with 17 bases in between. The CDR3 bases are TGTGCCAGCAGCCCCTGGGGCATTGGCAGCTACACCTTC. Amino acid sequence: CASSPWGIGSYTF.

The CDR3 DNA is TGTGCCACCAGTGGTGGTCAGGGAAAAGCCACAGATACGCAGTATTTT. Its protein is CATSGGQGKATDTQYF. The chain is built from TRBV24-1 and TRBJ2-3, with D maybe TRBD1 (5 bases). CDR1 and CDR2 from the germline V gene are KGHDR and SFDVKD. Deletions cut 5 bases from V and 2 bases from J, with 16 bases between. The CDR3 spans 16 residues.

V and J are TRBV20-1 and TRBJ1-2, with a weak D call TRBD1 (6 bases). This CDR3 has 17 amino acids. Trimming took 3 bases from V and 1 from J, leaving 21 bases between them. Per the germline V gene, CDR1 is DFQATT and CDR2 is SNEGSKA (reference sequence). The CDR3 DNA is TGCAGTGCTAGGCCGTCCGAGACAGGACTCTATAACTATGGCTACACCTTC. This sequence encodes CSARPSETGLYNYGYTF.

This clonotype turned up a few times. Written as DNA, the CDR3 is TGTGCCAGCAGCTTAAGGTACAGCTCCTACAATGAGCAGTTCTTC. Its protein product is CASSLRYSSYNEQFF. V gene TRBV7-2 combines with J gene TRBJ2-1, with D unresolved. Germline loops: CDR1 SGHTA, CDR2 FQGNSA. This CDR3 spans 15 amino acids. The V gene lost 2 bases and the J gene lost 0 bases, with 8 bases spanning the gap.

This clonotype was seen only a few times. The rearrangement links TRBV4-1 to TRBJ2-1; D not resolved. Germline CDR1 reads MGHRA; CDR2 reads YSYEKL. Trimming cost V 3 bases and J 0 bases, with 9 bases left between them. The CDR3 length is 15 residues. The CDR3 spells CASSHGPNSYNEQFF. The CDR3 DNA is TGCGCCAGCAGCCATGGACCCAACTCCTACAATGAGCAGTTCTTC.

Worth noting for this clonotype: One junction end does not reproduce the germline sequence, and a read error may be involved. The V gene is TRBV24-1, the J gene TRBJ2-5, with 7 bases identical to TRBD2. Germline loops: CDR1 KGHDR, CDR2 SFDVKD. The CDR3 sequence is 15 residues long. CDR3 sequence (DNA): TGCGCCACCAGTGATTTCACTAGCGACCACAATGAGCAGTACTTC. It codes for CATSDFTSDHNEQYF.